The clone carrying this T cell receptor (beta chain) was picked up a small number of times. The antigen remains undetermined. In every patient, relapse followed autologous stem cell transplantation, while exposure to brentuximab vedotin differed. The patients, who had relapsed/refractory classical Hodgkin lymphoma, achieved best responses of complete response, partial response or progressive disease. Only in-frame clones appear in the TCRdb table, and some are missing; sequencing was by immunoSEQ multiplex PCR. The table has nearly 25,000 clones, around 81% seen once; the top ten hold about 18%. CDR1 is SGDLS, CDR2 YYNGEE, per germline. The CDR3 consists of 17 residues. V shed 3 bases and J shed 0 bases, with 16 bases lying between them. The sample belongs to a study of PD-1 blockade in classical Hodgkin lymphoma. In the study overall: Patients were given intravenous nivolumab, 3 mg/kg, every 2 weeks.

Study-wide results and limits: By C4D1 there was a significant rise in CD4+ TCR diversity but not in CD8+ TCR diversity. Complete responders showed a baseline diversity that resembled the diversity of newly diagnosed patients.

The chain is built from TRBV9 and TRBJ1-3; D is unresolved. This specimen was peripheral blood mononuclear cells (PBMCs), taken before the second cycle of nivolumab. The clonotype was recovered from a human donor with classical Hodgkin lymphoma. The CDR3 DNA is TGTGCCAGCAGCGCATTGGGAACTTCAAGCTCTGGAAACACCATATATTTT. It is translated as CASSALGTSSSGNTIYF.